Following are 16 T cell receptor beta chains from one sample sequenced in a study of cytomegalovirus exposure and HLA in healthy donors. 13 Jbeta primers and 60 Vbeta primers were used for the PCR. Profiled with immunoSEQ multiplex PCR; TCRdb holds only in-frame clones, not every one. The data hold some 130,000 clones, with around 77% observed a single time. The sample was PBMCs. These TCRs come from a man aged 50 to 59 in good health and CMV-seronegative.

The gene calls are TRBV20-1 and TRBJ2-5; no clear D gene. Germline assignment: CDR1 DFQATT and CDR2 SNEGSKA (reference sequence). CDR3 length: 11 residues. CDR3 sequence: CSGVLSETQYF. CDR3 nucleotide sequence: TGCAGCGGTGTCCTTTCTGAGACCCAGTACTTC.

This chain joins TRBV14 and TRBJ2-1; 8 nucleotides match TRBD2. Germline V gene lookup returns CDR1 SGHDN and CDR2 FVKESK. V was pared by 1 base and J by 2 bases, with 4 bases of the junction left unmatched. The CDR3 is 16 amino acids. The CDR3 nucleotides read TGTGCCAGCAGCCAAGTAAGCGGGAGAGCCTACAATGAGCAGTTCTTC. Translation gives CASSQVSGRAYNEQFF.

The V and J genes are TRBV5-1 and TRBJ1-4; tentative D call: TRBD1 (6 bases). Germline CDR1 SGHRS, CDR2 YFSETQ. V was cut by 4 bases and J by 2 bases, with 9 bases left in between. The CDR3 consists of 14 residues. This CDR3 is CASSLDSTNEKLFF. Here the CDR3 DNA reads TGCGCCAGCAGCCTGGACAGTACTAATGAAAAACTGTTTTTT.

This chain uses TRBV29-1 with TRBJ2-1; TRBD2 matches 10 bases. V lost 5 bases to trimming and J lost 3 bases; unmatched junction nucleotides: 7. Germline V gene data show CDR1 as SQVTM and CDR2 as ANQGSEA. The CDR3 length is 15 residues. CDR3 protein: CSVYSGTSVYNEQFF. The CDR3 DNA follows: TGCAGCGTTTACTCCGGGACTAGCGTCTACAATGAGCAGTTCTTC.

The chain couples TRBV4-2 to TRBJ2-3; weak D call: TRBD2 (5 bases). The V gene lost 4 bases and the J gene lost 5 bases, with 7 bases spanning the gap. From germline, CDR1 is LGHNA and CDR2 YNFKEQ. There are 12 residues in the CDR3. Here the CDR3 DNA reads TGTGCCAGCAGCCGGACTGGAGATACGCAGTATTTT. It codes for CASSRTGDTQYF.

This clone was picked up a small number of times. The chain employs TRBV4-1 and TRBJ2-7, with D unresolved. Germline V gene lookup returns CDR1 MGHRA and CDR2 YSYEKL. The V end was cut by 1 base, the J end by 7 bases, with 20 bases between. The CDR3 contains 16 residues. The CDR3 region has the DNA TGCGCCAGCAGCCAAGTTGACCTAGTCACGATCGGGGAGCAGTACTTC. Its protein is CASSQVDLVTIGEQYF.

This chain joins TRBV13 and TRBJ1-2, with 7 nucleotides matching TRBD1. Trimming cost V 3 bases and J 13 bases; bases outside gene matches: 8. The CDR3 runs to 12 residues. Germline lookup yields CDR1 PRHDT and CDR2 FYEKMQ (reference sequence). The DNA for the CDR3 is TGTGCCAGCAGCTTTCAAACAGGGGCCCGCACCTTC. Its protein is CASSFQTGARTF.

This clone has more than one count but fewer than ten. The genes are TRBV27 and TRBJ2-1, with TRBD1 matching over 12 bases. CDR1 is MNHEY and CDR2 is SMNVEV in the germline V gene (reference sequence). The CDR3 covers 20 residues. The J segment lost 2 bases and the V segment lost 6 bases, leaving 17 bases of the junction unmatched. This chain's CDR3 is CASRTITNSGTGGPYNEQFF. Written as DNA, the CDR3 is TGTGCCAGCAGAACGATAACGAACTCCGGGACAGGGGGCCCCTACAATGAGCAGTTCTTC.

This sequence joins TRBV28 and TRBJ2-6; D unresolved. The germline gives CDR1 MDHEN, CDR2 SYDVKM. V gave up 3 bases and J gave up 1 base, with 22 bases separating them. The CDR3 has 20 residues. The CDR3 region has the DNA TGTGCCAGCAGTTTGAATCGCTTCCTGGGCAGGCGATCTGGGGCCAACGTCCTGACTTTC. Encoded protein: CASSLNRFLGRRSGANVLTF.

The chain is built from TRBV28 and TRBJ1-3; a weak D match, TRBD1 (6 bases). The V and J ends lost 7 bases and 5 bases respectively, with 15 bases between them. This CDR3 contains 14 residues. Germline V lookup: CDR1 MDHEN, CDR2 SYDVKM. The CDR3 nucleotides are TGTGCCAGCACGGACCCCAGGGGAAGAAACACCATATATTTT. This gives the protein CASTDPRGRNTIYF.

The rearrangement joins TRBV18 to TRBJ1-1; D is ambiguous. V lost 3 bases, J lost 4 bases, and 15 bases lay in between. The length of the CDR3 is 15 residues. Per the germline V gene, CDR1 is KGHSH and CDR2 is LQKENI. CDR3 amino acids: CASSPGGSARTEAFF. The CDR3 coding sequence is TGTGCCAGCTCACCTGGAGGGTCCGCACGCACTGAAGCTTTCTTT.

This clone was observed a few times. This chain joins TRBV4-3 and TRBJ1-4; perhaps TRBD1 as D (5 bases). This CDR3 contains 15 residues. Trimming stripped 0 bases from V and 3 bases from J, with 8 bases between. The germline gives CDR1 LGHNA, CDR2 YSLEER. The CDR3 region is CASSQEGLANEKLFF. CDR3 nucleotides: TGCGCCAGCAGCCAAGAGGGGCTAGCTAATGAAAAACTGTTTTTT.

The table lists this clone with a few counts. Written as DNA, the CDR3 is TGTGCCAGCAGTATCGGACAGGATTTTGAAGCTTTCTTT. It encodes CASSIGQDFEAFF. The chain joins TRBV2 to TRBJ1-1; the match to TRBD1 covers 7 bases. The J segment lost 7 bases and the V segment lost 5 bases, leaving 7 bases of the junction unmatched. The CDR3 has 13 residues. Germline CDR1 SNHLY, CDR2 FYNNEI. The full variable domain, rest sourced from reference TRBV2 and TRBJ1-1, is EPEVTQTPSHQVTQMGQEVILRCVPISNHLYFYWYRQILGQKVEFLVSFYNNEISEKSEIFDDQFSVERPDGSNFTLKIRSTKLEDSAMYFCASSIGQDFEAFFGQGTRLTVV.

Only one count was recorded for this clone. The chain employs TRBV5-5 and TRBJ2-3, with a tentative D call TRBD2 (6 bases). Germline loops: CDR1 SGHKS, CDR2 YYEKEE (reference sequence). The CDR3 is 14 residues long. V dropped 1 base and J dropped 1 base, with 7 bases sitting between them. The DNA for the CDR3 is TGTGCCAGCAGCTTGTCGGGGGGCACAGATACGCAGTATTTT. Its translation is CASSLSGGTDTQYF.

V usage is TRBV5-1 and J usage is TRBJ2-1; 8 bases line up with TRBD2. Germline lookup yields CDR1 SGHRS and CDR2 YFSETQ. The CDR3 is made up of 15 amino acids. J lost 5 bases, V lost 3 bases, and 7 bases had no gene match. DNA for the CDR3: TGCGCCAGCAGCTCGACTAGCGCGAACCACAATGAGCAGTTCTTC. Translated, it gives CASSSTSANHNEQFF.

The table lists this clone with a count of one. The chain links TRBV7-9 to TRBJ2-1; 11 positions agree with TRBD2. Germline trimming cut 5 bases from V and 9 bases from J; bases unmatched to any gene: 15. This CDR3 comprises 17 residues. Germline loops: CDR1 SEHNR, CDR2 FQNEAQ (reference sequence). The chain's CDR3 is CASSPRLAGQGRGEQFF. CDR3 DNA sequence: TGTGCCAGCAGCCCCCGACTAGCGGGACAGGGACGGGGTGAGCAGTTCTTC.